Below are 16 T cell receptor beta chains sequenced from a single sample in a study of blood T cell repertoires in COVID-19. Sequencing was performed with immunoSEQ multiplex PCR; in TCRdb, only in-frame clones are kept and a portion is missing. Of under 70,000 clones in the sample, 73% were seen once. The sample consisted of peripheral blood. The receptor set was obtained from a woman between 65 and 79 years old with acute or convalescent COVID-19.

V usage is TRBV6-6 and J usage is TRBJ1-5; 8 nucleotides agree with TRBD1. This CDR3 is 15 amino acids long. With V trimmed by 6 bases and J by 1 base, 5 bases remained unmatched. Germline V lookup: CDR1 MNHNY, CDR2 SVGAGI (reference sequence). The CDR3 nucleotides are TGTGCCAGCAGCTTCCAGGGGGCCAGCAATCAGCCCCAGCATTTT. This codes for CASSFQGASNQPQHF.

The chain couples TRBV18 to TRBJ1-6; 11 bases are a match to TRBD1. The germline V gene encodes CDR1 KGHSH and CDR2 LQKENI. V lost 6 bases and J lost 9; bases outside the gene matches: 7. The CDR3 has 15 residues. CDR3 residues: CASSPDRGPSSPLHF. CDR3 nucleotide sequence: TGTGCCAGCTCTCCGGACAGGGGGCCGTCTTCACCCCTCCACTTT.

This clone has just one count. This chain uses TRBV27 with TRBJ2-5, with TRBD2 identical over 12 bases. The J segment lost 9 bases and the V segment lost 5 bases, leaving 13 bases of the junction unmatched. CDR1 and CDR2 from the germline V gene are MNHEY and SMNVEV (reference sequence). The CDR3 runs to 16 residues. DNA of the CDR3: TGTGCCAGCAGTCTAAAACGGACTAGCGGGGAACAGGCCCAGTACTTC. Protein: CASSLKRTSGEQAQYF.

The J gene is TRBJ1-1, the V gene TRBV5-1; D is undetermined. Trimming cost V 1 base and J 5 bases, with 15 bases left between them. The CDR3 loop spans 15 amino acids. In germline, CDR1 is SGHRS, CDR2 YFSETQ. This CDR3 reads CASSLSEAGGTEAFF. DNA of the CDR3: TGCGCCAGCAGCTTGTCCGAGGCCGGTGGGACTGAAGCTTTCTTT.

The chain has TRBV7-2 and TRBJ1-4, with unresolved D. V was shortened by 2 bases and J by 11 bases, with 12 bases between the two germline ends. CDR1 and CDR2 (germline): SGHTA, FQGNSA. The CDR3 loop spans 13 amino acids. The CDR3 protein is CASSLPFPEKLFF. The CDR3, as DNA: TGTGCCAGCAGCTTACCCTTTCCCGAGAAACTGTTTTTT.

The V and J genes are TRBV6-5 and TRBJ2-5, with D tentatively TRBD1 (6 bases). Trimming took 8 bases from V and 5 from J, leaving 15 bases between them. Germline lookup yields CDR1 MNHEY and CDR2 SVGAGI. The CDR3 sequence is 13 residues long. The DNA for the CDR3 is TGTGCCAGCGGATTGGACAGCCGGGAGACCCAGTACTTC. Amino acid sequence: CASGLDSRETQYF.

The chain is built from TRBV19 and TRBJ1-5, with 8 positions matching TRBD1. V dropped 4 bases and J dropped 5; count of bases not matched to a gene: 1. Germline V gene data show CDR1 as LNHDA and CDR2 as SQIVND (reference sequence). The CDR3 length is 13 residues. The CDR3 DNA reads as TGTGCCAGTAGTAAGGACAGGGATCAGCCCCAGCATTTT. Protein: CASSKDRDQPQHF.

This sequence joins TRBV15 and TRBJ2-3; D unresolved. V lost 0 bases to trimming and J lost 6 bases, with 13 bases between them. The CDR3 has 15 residues. Germline V lookup: CDR1 LNHNV, CDR2 YYDKDF (reference sequence). The chain's CDR3 is CATSRDSEVSDTQYF. CDR3 coding DNA: TGTGCCACCAGCAGAGATTCGGAAGTTAGCGATACGCAGTATTTT.

This clone was recorded a few times. The V gene is TRBV28, the J gene TRBJ1-3, with D tentatively TRBD1 (5 bases). Trimming left V 4 bases short and J 4 bases short, with 11 bases between. The CDR3 is 14 amino acids. From germline, CDR1 is MDHEN and CDR2 SYDVKM. This CDR3 is CASSSQGGGNTIYF. The CDR3 bases are TGTGCCAGCAGTTCCCAGGGTGGCGGAAACACCATATATTTT.

The rearrangement links TRBV29-1 to TRBJ1-5, with a possible D match to TRBD1 (5 bases). V lost 7 bases to trimming and J lost 3 bases, with 25 bases between them. CDR3 size: 17 residues. Looked up from germline, CDR1 is SQVTM and CDR2 is ANQGSEA. Here the CDR3 DNA reads TGCAGCGCACCCCATTTAGCGGGGACCAATAACAATCAGCCCCAGCATTTT. This encodes CSAPHLAGTNNNQPQHF.

V and J are TRBV6-5 and TRBJ1-1; TRBD1 agrees at 9 bases. This CDR3 is 15 amino acids long. V shed 5 bases, J shed 4 bases, and the junction held 8 bases outside the gene matches. Germline V gives CDR1 MNHEY, CDR2 SVGAGI. The CDR3 DNA reads TGTGCCAGCAGTAGACCCTTGACAGGGGGCACTGAAGCTTTCTTT. The encoded protein is CASSRPLTGGTEAFF.

This clone came up a few times. The chain joins TRBV25-1 to TRBJ1-1; TRBD1 matches 9 bases. Trimming at V came to 8 bases and at J to 4 bases, leaving 8 bases not matched to a gene. Germline CDR1 reads MGHDK; CDR2 reads SYGVNS. The CDR3 spans 14 residues. The CDR3 loop is CASSGTGSITEAFF. For the CDR3, the DNA is TGTGCCAGCTCCGGGACAGGGAGCATCACTGAAGCTTTCTTT.

This sequence joins TRBV19 and TRBJ2-2, with 11 positions matching TRBD1. Germline V gives CDR1 LNHDA, CDR2 SQIVND (reference sequence). There are 15 residues in the CDR3. The J segment lost 4 bases and the V segment lost 5 bases, leaving 3 bases of the junction unmatched. CDR3: CASSPGTGGTGELFF. CDR3 DNA: TGTGCCAGTAGTCCCGGGACAGGGGGCACCGGGGAGCTGTTTTTT. The whole variable domain, remainder taken from reference TRBV19 and TRBJ2-2, is DGGITQSPKYLFRKEGQNVTLSCEQNLNHDAMYWYRQDPGQGLRLIYYSQIVNDFQKGDIAEGYSVSREKKESFPLTVTSAQKNPTAFYLCASSPGTGGTGELFFGEGSRLTVL.

This sequence joins TRBV2 and TRBJ1-1; unclear D gene. Trimming took off 4 bases at V and 3 bases at J, with 9 bases between the two ends. The CDR3 length is 13 residues. Looked up from germline, CDR1 is SNHLY and CDR2 is FYNNEI. The CDR3 reads CASSVRTDTEAFF. CDR3 DNA sequence: TGTGCCAGCAGTGTGAGGACTGACACTGAAGCTTTCTTT.

This clone was recorded once. The chain carries TRBV24-1 and TRBJ1-2; TRBD1 matches at 7 bases. Germline values: CDR1 KGHDR, CDR2 SFDVKD. Trimming cost V 3 bases and J 12 bases; bases outside gene matches: 6. The CDR3 spans 12 residues. CDR3 region: CATSDIDRVHTF. The CDR3, as DNA: TGTGCCACCAGTGATATCGACAGGGTCCACACCTTC.

The chain joins TRBV5-4 to TRBJ1-1; D ambiguous. CDR1 is SGHNT, CDR2 YYREEE, per germline (reference sequence). This CDR3 contains 14 residues. V lost 0 bases and J 1 base, leaving 7 bases between the germline ends. This CDR3 reads CASSLGGRNTEAFF. CDR3 DNA: TGTGCCAGCAGCTTGGGTGGCCGGAACACTGAAGCTTTCTTT.